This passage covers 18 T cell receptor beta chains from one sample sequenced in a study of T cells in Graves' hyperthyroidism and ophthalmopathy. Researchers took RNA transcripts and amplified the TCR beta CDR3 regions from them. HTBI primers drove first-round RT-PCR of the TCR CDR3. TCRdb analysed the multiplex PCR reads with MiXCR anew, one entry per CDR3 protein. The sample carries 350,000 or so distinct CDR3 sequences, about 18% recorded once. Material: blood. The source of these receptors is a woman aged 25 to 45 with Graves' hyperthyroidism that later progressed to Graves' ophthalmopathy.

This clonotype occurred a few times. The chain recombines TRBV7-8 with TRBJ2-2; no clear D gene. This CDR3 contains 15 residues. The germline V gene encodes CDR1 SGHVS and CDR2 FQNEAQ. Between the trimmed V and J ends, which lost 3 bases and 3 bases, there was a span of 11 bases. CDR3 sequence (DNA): TGTGCCAGCAGCTTCGGAATTCTACACACCGGGGAGCTGTTTTTT. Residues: CASSFGILHTGELFF.

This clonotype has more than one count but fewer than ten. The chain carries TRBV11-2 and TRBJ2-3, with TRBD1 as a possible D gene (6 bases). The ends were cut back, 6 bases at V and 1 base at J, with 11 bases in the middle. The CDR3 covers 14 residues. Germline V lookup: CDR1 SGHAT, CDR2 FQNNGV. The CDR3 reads CASRKGERTDTQYF. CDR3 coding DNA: TGTGCCAGCAGGAAGGGGGAGCGCACAGATACGCAGTATTTT.

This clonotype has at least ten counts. The DNA for the CDR3 is TGCAGCGTTGGCCGCGGGGGGACCCAGTACTTC. Protein: CSVGRGGTQYF. This chain uses TRBV29-1 with TRBJ2-5, with 7 bases aligning to TRBD2. V dropped 4 bases and J dropped 7; count of bases not matched to a gene: 3. Germline V gene data show CDR1 as SQVTM and CDR2 as ANQGSEA. The CDR3 contains 11 residues.

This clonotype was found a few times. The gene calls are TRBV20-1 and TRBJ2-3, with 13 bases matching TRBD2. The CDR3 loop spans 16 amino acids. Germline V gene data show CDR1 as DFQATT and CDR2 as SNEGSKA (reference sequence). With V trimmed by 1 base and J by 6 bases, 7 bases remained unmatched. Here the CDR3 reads CSARGTSGRIADTQYF. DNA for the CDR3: TGCAGTGCTAGAGGGACTAGCGGGAGAATCGCTGATACGCAGTATTTT.

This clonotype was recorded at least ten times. CDR3 protein: CSALPDPILEQYF. The CDR3 coding sequence is TGCAGTGCGCTTCCGGATCCCATCCTTGAGCAGTACTTC. The V gene is TRBV20-1, the J gene TRBJ2-7; no clear D gene. CDR1 and CDR2 from the germline V gene are DFQATT and SNEGSKA (reference sequence). V was shortened by 6 bases and J by 7 bases, with 19 bases between the two germline ends. The CDR3 length is 13 residues.

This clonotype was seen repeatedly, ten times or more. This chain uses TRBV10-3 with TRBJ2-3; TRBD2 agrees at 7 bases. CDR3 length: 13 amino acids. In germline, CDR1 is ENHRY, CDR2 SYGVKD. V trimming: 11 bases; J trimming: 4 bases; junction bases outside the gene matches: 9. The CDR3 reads CASRTGGPDTQYF. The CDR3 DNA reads TGTGCCTCTCGGACGGGAGGACCAGATACGCAGTATTTT.

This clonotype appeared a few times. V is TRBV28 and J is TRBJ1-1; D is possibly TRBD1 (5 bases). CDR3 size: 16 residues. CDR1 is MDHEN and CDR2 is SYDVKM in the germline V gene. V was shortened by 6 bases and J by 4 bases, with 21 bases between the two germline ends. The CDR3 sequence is CASSPPSGRGSTEAFF. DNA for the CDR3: TGTGCCAGCAGCCCACCCAGCGGTAGGGGCAGCACTGAAGCTTTCTTT.

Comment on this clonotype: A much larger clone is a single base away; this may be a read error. The CDR3 bases are TGTGCCAGCAGCTTATCCCGGAACAGATACACCGAGGAGCTGTTTTTT. It encodes CASSLSRNRYTEELFF. This sequence joins TRBV7-9 and TRBJ2-2; D gene ambiguous. Germline loops: CDR1 SEHNR, CDR2 FQNEAQ (reference sequence). The CDR3 totals 16 residues.

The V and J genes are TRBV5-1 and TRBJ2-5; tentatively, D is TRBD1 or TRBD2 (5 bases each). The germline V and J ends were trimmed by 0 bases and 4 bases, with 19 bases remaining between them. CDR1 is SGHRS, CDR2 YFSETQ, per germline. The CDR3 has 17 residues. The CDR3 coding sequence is TGCGCCAGCAGCTTGGAGGGACGAGCGAGAAGGGGAGAGACCCAGTACTTC. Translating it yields CASSLEGRARRGETQYF.

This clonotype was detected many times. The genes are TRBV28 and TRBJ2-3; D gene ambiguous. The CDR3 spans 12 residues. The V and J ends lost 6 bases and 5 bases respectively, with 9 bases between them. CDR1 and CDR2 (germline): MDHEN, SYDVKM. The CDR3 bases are TGTGCCAGCAGGTCCCCGGGAGATACGCAGTATTTT. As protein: CASRSPGDTQYF.

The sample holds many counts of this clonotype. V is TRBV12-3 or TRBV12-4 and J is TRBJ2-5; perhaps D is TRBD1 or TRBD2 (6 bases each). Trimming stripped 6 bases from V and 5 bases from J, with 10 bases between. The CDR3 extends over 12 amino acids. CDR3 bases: TGTGCCAGCAGGAGGGGGAGGGAGACCCAGTACTTC. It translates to CASRRGRETQYF.

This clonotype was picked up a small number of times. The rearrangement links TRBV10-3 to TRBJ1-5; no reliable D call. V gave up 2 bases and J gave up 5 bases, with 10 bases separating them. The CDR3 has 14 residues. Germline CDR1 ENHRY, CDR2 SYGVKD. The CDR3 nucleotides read TGTGCCATCAGTGAGCGGGCTGAATATCAGCCCCAGCATTTT. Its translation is CAISERAEYQPQHF.

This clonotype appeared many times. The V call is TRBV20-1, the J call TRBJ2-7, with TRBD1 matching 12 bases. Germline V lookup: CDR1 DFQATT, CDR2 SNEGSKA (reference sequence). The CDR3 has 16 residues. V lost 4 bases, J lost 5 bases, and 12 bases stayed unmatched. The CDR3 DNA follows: TGCAGTGCTACGGACCCGGCGGGACAGGGGGCCCACGAGCAGTACTTC. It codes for CSATDPAGQGAHEQYF.

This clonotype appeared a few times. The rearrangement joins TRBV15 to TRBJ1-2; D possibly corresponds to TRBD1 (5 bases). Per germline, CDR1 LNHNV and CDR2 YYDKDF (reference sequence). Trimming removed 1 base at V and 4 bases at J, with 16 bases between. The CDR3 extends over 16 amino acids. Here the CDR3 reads CATSRGAGTIAYGYTF. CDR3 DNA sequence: TGTGCCACCAGCAGAGGGGCAGGGACGATCGCCTATGGCTACACCTTC.

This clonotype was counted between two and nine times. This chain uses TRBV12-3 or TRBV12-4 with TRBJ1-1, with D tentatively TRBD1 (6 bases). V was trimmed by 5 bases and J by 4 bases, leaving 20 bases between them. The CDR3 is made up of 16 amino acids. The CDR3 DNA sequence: TGTGCCAGCAGTCCCGTTACCCAGGGGATGAGCACTGAAGCTTTCTTT. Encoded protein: CASSPVTQGMSTEAFF.

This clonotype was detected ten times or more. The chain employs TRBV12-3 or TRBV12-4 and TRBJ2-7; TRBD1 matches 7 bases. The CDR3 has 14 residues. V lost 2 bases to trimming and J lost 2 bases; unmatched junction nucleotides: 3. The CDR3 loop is CASSLRDSPYEQYF. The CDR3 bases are TGTGCCAGCAGTTTAAGGGACAGCCCCTACGAGCAGTACTTC.

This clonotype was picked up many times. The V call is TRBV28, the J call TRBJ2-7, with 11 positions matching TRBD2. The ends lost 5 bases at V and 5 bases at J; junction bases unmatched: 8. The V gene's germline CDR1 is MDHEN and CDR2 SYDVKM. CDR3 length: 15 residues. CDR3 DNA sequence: TGTGCCAGCAGTCCCTTAGCGGGGGGGCTCGACGAGCAGTACTTC. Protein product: CASSPLAGGLDEQYF.

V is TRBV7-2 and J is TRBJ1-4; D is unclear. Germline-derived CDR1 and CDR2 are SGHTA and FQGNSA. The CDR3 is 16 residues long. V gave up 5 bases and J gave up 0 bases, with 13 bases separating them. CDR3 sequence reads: CASSPSSETTNEKLFF. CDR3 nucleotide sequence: TGTGCCAGCAGCCCCTCCTCTGAAACAACTAATGAAAAACTGTTTTTT.